The 21 T cell receptor beta chains below come from one sample, sequenced in a study of blood T cell repertoires in COVID-19. This table comes from immunoSEQ multiplex PCR, and its TCRdb copy is limited to in-frame clones, with some not included. The sample has more than 150,000 clones, 85% to 90% seen once. The sample comprised peripheral blood. The receptors were sampled from a man between 65 and 85 years old with active or convalescent COVID-19.

CDR3 in DNA: TGTGCCAGCAGCTCTAGGGGTCAGAAAAATCAGCCCCAGCATTTT. This encodes CASSSRGQKNQPQHF. V usage is TRBV7-9 and J usage is TRBJ1-5, with D tentatively TRBD1 (5 bases). The CDR3 spans 15 residues. V gave up 4 bases and J gave up 4 bases, with 14 bases separating them. Germline V CDR1 and CDR2: SEHNR, FQNEAQ (reference sequence).

The chain uses TRBV27 and TRBJ2-6; TRBD1 matches at 7 bases. Looked up from germline, CDR1 is MNHEY and CDR2 is SMNVEV (reference sequence). The V gene end was trimmed by 2 bases and the J gene end by 4 bases; junction bases not matched to a gene: 5. The CDR3 is 16 amino acids. The CDR3 bases are TGTGCCAGCAGTTTAAGGGGGCCAGGCGGGGCCAACGTCCTGACTTTC. Its translation is CASSLRGPGGANVLTF.

Details on this clone: The same CDR3 arises from other DNA sequences in this sample as well. The V call is TRBV3-1 (or the pseudogene TRBV3-2), the J call TRBJ2-5; the D gene is possibly TRBD1 (6 bases). V lost 1 base and J 4 bases, leaving 7 bases between the germline ends. Germline V gives CDR1 LGHDT, CDR2 YNNKEL (reference sequence). The CDR3 consists of 13 residues. CDR3 sequence (DNA): TGTGCCAGCAGCCAAGCCAGGGGAGAGACCCAGTACTTC. Protein sequence: CASSQARGETQYF.

V is TRBV28 and J is TRBJ1-2, with D perhaps matching TRBD1 (5 bases). Germline loops: CDR1 MDHEN, CDR2 SYDVKM. The length of the CDR3 is 16 residues. Trimming took 7 bases from V and 4 from J, leaving 22 bases between them. CDR3 bases: TGTGCCAGCAAACCTGTCGGGGGTTCCATGACCTATGGCTACACCTTC. This translates into CASKPVGGSMTYGYTF.

This clone was found once. The rearrangement links TRBV3-1 (or the pseudogene TRBV3-2) to TRBJ2-7; TRBD1 agrees at 8 bases. Germline V gene lookup returns CDR1 LGHDT and CDR2 YNNKEL (reference sequence). The V and J ends lost 1 base and 3 bases, in that order; junction bases with no gene match: 20. The CDR3 contains 20 residues. CDR3 loop: CASSQGLGRTGISRHYEQYF. The CDR3, as DNA: TGTGCCAGCAGCCAAGGGTTAGGGCGGACAGGGATATCGAGACACTACGAGCAGTACTTC.

The chain recombines TRBV10-2 with TRBJ2-5; 10 nucleotides align to TRBD1. The CDR3 runs to 15 residues. Losses at the gene ends were 1 base for V and 2 bases for J; bases not matched to a gene: 1. Per the germline V gene, CDR1 is WSHSY and CDR2 is SAAADI. In nucleotides, the CDR3 is TGCGCCAGCAGTGAGTGGGACAGGGGTCAAGAGACCCAGTACTTC. Protein sequence: CASSEWDRGQETQYF.

The chain couples TRBV5-8 to TRBJ1-2; 7 bases map to TRBD1. This CDR3 has 13 amino acids. The germline gives CDR1 SGHTS, CDR2 YDEGEE. V gave up 6 bases and J gave up 5 bases; unmatched junction bases: 7. CDR3 DNA: TGTGCCAGCAACGCGGACAGGAAATATGGCTACACCTTC. Encoded protein: CASNADRKYGYTF.

The chain couples TRBV30 to TRBJ1-1; D ambiguous. The length of the CDR3 is 12 residues. Germline V lookup: CDR1 GTSNPN, CDR2 SVGIG (reference sequence). The V end was cut by 2 bases, the J end by 8 bases, with 12 bases between. The CDR3 sequence: CAWSYLLGEAFF. The CDR3 DNA reads TGTGCCTGGAGTTACCTACTCGGGGAAGCTTTCTTT. Full variable domain (rest looked up from reference TRBV30 and TRBJ1-1): SQTIHQWPATLVQPVGSPLSLECTVEGTSNPNLYWYRQAAGRGLQLLFYSVGIGQISSEVPQNLSASRPQDRQFILSSKKLLLSDSGFYLCAWSYLLGEAFFGQGTRLTVV.

The CDR3 region has the DNA TGTGCCAGCAGTTTCTTCCAACAGACTGAAGCTTTCTTT. This encodes CASSFFQQTEAFF. The chain joins TRBV6-2 or TRBV6-3 to TRBJ1-1; D remains ambiguous. CDR3 length: 13 residues. The germline gives CDR1 MNHEY, CDR2 SVGEGT. V lost 4 bases, J lost 5 bases, and 11 bases lay in between.

The chain couples TRBV5-5 to TRBJ2-7, with 11 bases matching TRBD1. The CDR3 covers 15 residues. V gave up 1 base and J gave up 5 bases; unmatched junction bases: 5. From germline, CDR1 is SGHKS and CDR2 YYEKEE (reference sequence). The CDR3 DNA sequence: TGTGCCAGCAGCTTGTCAGGACAGGGGGCTGACGAGCAGTACTTC. This sequence encodes CASSLSGQGADEQYF.

The gene calls are TRBV28 and TRBJ2-1; a possible D gene is TRBD2 (5 bases). Trimming took 2 bases from V and 7 from J, leaving 12 bases between them. The germline CDR1 and CDR2 sequences are MDHEN and SYDVKM. The CDR3 spans 14 residues. The CDR3 DNA follows: TGTGCCAGCAGTTTAGCGGGCAAGTCAAATGAGCAGTTCTTC. Translation gives CASSLAGKSNEQFF.

V and J are TRBV7-8 and TRBJ1-2; the match to TRBD1 covers 7 bases. This CDR3 spans 15 amino acids. J lost 4 bases, V lost 4 bases, and 9 bases had no gene match. Per germline, CDR1 SGHVS and CDR2 FQNEAQ. CDR3 protein: CASSYPGQDLYGYTF. The CDR3 region has the DNA TGTGCCAGCAGCTACCCAGGACAGGACCTCTATGGCTACACCTTC.

This clone came up a few times. The chain joins TRBV19 to TRBJ2-7, with 7 nucleotides matching TRBD1. V shed 7 bases, J shed 2 bases, and the junction held 8 bases outside the gene matches. The CDR3 spans 14 residues. The germline CDR1 and CDR2 sequences are LNHDA and SQIVND (reference sequence). The CDR3 coding sequence is TGTGCCAGTACCCCGACAGGGCCGGCCTACGAGCAGTACTTC. Protein product: CASTPTGPAYEQYF.

This chain connects TRBV5-1 to TRBJ1-3; 7 bases agree with TRBD1. The CDR3 is made up of 17 amino acids. Germline V CDR1 and CDR2: SGHRS, YFSETQ. Losses at the gene ends were 2 bases for V and 0 bases for J; bases not matched to a gene: 8. The CDR3 DNA sequence: TGCGCCAGCAGCTTACTGGGACAGCGATCCTCTGGAAACACCATATATTTT. Amino acid sequence: CASSLLGQRSSGNTIYF.

J is TRBJ2-7 and V is TRBV10-3; D is unclear. Germline CDR1 reads ENHRY; CDR2 reads SYGVKD. The V gene lost 2 bases and the J gene lost 1 base, with 6 bases spanning the gap. The CDR3 consists of 13 residues. The CDR3 DNA sequence: TGTGCCATCAGTGAGCCCAATTCCTACGAGCAGTACTTC. Protein: CAISEPNSYEQYF.

The chain links TRBV27 to TRBJ1-1, with D tentatively TRBD1 (6 bases). This CDR3 is 15 amino acids long. Germline V gene sequence: CDR1 MNHEY, CDR2 SMNVEV (reference sequence). V was clipped by 0 bases and J by 1 base, with 9 bases between them. The CDR3 spells CASSLSQGQNTEAFF. The CDR3 DNA reads TGTGCCAGCAGTTTATCGCAGGGACAGAACACTGAAGCTTTCTTT.

This clone was observed at least ten times. J is TRBJ1-1 and V is TRBV6-2 or TRBV6-3; 8 nucleotides match TRBD1. CDR3 size: 13 residues. CDR1 is MNHEY and CDR2 is SVGEGT in the germline V gene. Losses at the gene ends were 7 bases for V and 5 bases for J; bases not matched to a gene: 6. This chain's CDR3 is CASTPDRVTEAFF. The CDR3 DNA is TGTGCCAGCACCCCGGACAGGGTGACTGAAGCTTTCTTT.

The chain carries TRBV10-1 and TRBJ2-1; D not certain. Germline loops: CDR1 WNHNN, CDR2 SYGVQD (reference sequence). Trimming took off 3 bases at V and 4 bases at J, with 10 bases between the two ends. CDR3 length: 14 amino acids. The CDR3 nucleotides read TGCGCCAGCAGTGAATCAGGCAGATACAATGAGCAGTTCTTC. Protein: CASSESGRYNEQFF.

This rearrangement joins TRBV12-3 or TRBV12-4 to TRBJ1-4, with D maybe TRBD1 (5 bases). The ends were cut back, 1 base at V and 11 bases at J, with 11 bases in the middle. The CDR3 is made up of 13 amino acids. The CDR3 loop reads CASSLEGRRKLFF. The CDR3 DNA follows: TGTGCCAGCAGTTTAGAGGGGCGACGGAAACTGTTTTTT.

This rearrangement joins TRBV2 to TRBJ2-3; TRBD2 agrees at 9 bases. The trim removed 6 bases at V and 4 bases at J, leaving 5 bases unmatched. The germline V gene encodes CDR1 SNHLY and CDR2 FYNNEI. This CDR3 has 14 residues. CDR3 in amino acids: CASSRRLAADTQYF. In nucleotides, the CDR3 is TGTGCCAGCAGCCGACGACTAGCGGCAGATACGCAGTATTTT.

The chain combines TRBV30 with TRBJ1-2; tentatively, D is TRBD1 (5 bases). With 5 bases removed from V and 4 bases from J, the gap between germline ends came to 20 bases. Germline assignment: CDR1 GTSNPN and CDR2 SVGIG (reference sequence). The CDR3 runs to 15 residues. DNA of the CDR3: TGTGCCTGGTTGGTCCTGGGGCCGCAGAGCTATGGCTACACCTTC. Protein sequence: CAWLVLGPQSYGYTF.